The 20 T cell receptor beta chains reported below all come from one sample, sequenced in a study of cytomegalovirus exposure and HLA in healthy donors (dated by TCRdb to about 2017). The library was generated by the immunoSEQ multiplex PCR assay. TCRdb holds this immuneACCESS table with in-frame rearrangements only. Some clones are missing; in checked studies, unresolved V genes explain under half, and the rest has no known cause. A total of tens of thousands of clones appear in this sample, about 93% of them only once. The ten largest make up over 2% of the sample. The sample comprised PBMCs. All receptors come from a man aged 18-30 years in good health and CMV-seronegative.

The CDR3 nucleotides read TGCGCCAGCAGCCAAGATAGTCTAGCTGCCAATGAGCAGTTCTTC. Protein sequence: CASSQDSLAANEQFF. The J gene is TRBJ2-1, the V gene TRBV4-1; a possible D gene is TRBD2 (5 bases). Trimming cost V 0 bases and J 6 bases, with 12 bases left between them. CDR3 length equals 15 residues. Germline V gives CDR1 MGHRA, CDR2 YSYEKL.

V usage is TRBV20-1 and J usage is TRBJ2-1, with 7 bases lining up with TRBD1. After removal of 6 bases from V and 5 bases from J, the junction contained 1 base not matched to a gene. The CDR3 is 11 residues long. The germline V gene encodes CDR1 DFQATT and CDR2 SNEGSKA (reference sequence). Here the CDR3 reads CSATGDNEQFF. The CDR3 DNA sequence: TGCAGTGCCACAGGGGACAATGAGCAGTTCTTC.

The chain employs TRBV15 and TRBJ2-4; D might be TRBD2 (5 bases). Between the trimmed V and J ends, which lost 1 base and 4 bases, there was a span of 8 bases. This CDR3 region has 14 residues. The germline CDR1 and CDR2 sequences are LNHNV and YYDKDF (reference sequence). CDR3 sequence reads: CATSRGGEKNIQYF. CDR3 in DNA: TGTGCCACCAGCAGAGGTGGGGAGAAAAACATTCAGTACTTC. The full variable domain, in which reference TRBV15 and TRBJ2-4 provide the parts outside the CDR3, is DAMVIQNPRYQVTQFGKPVTLSCSQTLNHNVMYWYQQKSSQAPKLLFHYYDKDFNNEADTPDNFQSRRPNTSFCFLDIRSPGLGDTAMYLCATSRGGEKNIQYFGAGTRLSVL.

This clone was seen once. V and J are TRBV4-2 and TRBJ2-1, with D perhaps TRBD1 (5 bases). V was clipped by 0 bases and J by 0 bases, with 9 bases between them. Germline V CDR1 and CDR2: LGHNA, YNFKEQ. This CDR3 comprises 16 residues. As DNA, the CDR3 is TGTGCCAGCAGCCAAGAAGGGGATAGCTCCTACAATGAGCAGTTCTTC. It specifies CASSQEGDSSYNEQFF.

This sequence joins TRBV30 and TRBJ2-7; 7 bases line up with TRBD2. Germline V gene data show CDR1 as GTSNPN and CDR2 as SVGIG (reference sequence). Germline trimming cut 8 bases from V and 3 bases from J; bases unmatched to any gene: 4. The CDR3 covers 11 residues. The CDR3: CAGAGYYEQYF. CDR3 nucleotides: TGTGCCGGAGCGGGGTACTACGAGCAGTACTTC.

The chain combines TRBV4-3 with TRBJ2-3; the match to TRBD2 covers 8 bases. Germline CDR1 is LGHNA and CDR2 is YSLEER. J lost 2 bases, V lost 2 bases, and 6 bases had no gene match. This CDR3 region has 16 residues. CDR3 sequence (DNA): TGCGCCAGCAGCCAATCCCCGGGAGGGCCCACAGATACGCAGTATTTT. Its protein product is CASSQSPGGPTDTQYF.

The rearrangement joins TRBV5-6 to TRBJ1-2; unclear D gene. V lost 2 bases and J 2 bases, leaving 4 bases between the germline ends. The CDR3 runs 12 residues. Germline lookup yields CDR1 SGHDT and CDR2 YYEEEE. CDR3 nucleotides: TGTGCCAGCAGCTTTGAGAACTATGGCTACACCTTC. As protein: CASSFENYGYTF.

The chain links TRBV5-8 to TRBJ2-3; 9 positions match TRBD2. The CDR3 extends over 16 amino acids. In germline, CDR1 is SGHTS, CDR2 YDEGEE. V was clipped by 2 bases and J by 4 bases; unmatched bases: 8. The CDR3 DNA is TGTGCCAGCAGCTTACTGGCGGGAGGGAGGGCAGATACGCAGTATTTT. It translates to CASSLLAGGRADTQYF.

The chain is built from TRBV5-4 and TRBJ2-5; D possibly corresponds to TRBD1 (6 bases). V was trimmed by 4 bases and J by 5 bases, leaving 15 bases between them. The CDR3 consists of 14 residues. The V gene's germline CDR1 is SGHNT and CDR2 YYREEE (reference sequence). The CDR3 coding sequence is TGTGCCAGCAGCCAGGACAGAGCGAGTGAGACCCAGTACTTC. Its translation: CASSQDRASETQYF.

Concerning this clone: At one boundary the junction diverges from the germline segment, which might be a read error. V gene TRBV10-3 combines with J gene TRBJ2-6; D gene uncertain. Germline loops: CDR1 ENHRY, CDR2 SYGVKD. This CDR3 has 17 residues. CDR3 in amino acids: CASSYRSSSSGANVLTF. The CDR3, as DNA: TGTGCCAGCAGTTACCGGTCTAGTAGCTCTGGGGCCAACGTCCTGACTTTC.

The V and J genes are TRBV9 and TRBJ1-2, with D uncertain. Deletions cut 3 bases from V and 4 bases from J, with 7 bases between. Per germline, CDR1 SGDLS and CDR2 YYNGEE. The CDR3 has 12 amino acids. CDR3 nucleotide sequence: TGTGCCAGCAGCGATGGGCTCTATGGCTACACCTTC. Its protein product is CASSDGLYGYTF.

The CDR3, as DNA: TGTGCAACCGAACCGGGGGCCCCCCTTTGTAGCGGGAGTGGCAATGAGCAGTTCTTC. Translated: CATEPGAPLCSGSGNEQFF. This chain joins TRBV12-2 and TRBJ2-1; TRBD2, the table's D call, lacks a check against the DNA. TRBV12-2 is classified as a pseudogene. This CDR3 is built from 19 residues.

This clone was seen once. This chain uses TRBV6-1 with TRBJ2-2; 11 bases are shared with TRBD1. The CDR3 is 15 amino acids. J gave up 5 bases and V 11 bases, and 10 bases lay outside the gene matches. Germline V lookup: CDR1 MNHNS, CDR2 SASEGT. CDR3 residues: CAGRTGTGGTGELFF. In DNA form, the CDR3 reads TGTGCCGGCCGCACCGGGACAGGGGGGACCGGGGAGCTGTTTTTT.

The chain employs TRBV6-1 and TRBJ1-1; unclear D gene. This CDR3 region has 13 residues. In germline, CDR1 is MNHNS, CDR2 SASEGT. V dropped 4 bases and J dropped 0 bases, with 6 bases sitting between them. The CDR3 nucleotides read TGTGCCAGCAGTGGAGGAATGAACACTGAAGCTTTCTTT. Encoded protein: CASSGGMNTEAFF.

Note on this clone: Other nucleotide sequences from this sample produce the same CDR3. The chain has TRBV7-2 and TRBJ2-1; weak D call: TRBD2 (6 bases). CDR1 is SGHTA and CDR2 is FQGNSA in the germline V gene. CDR3 length equals 15 residues. V was trimmed by 1 base and J by 4 bases, leaving 11 bases between them. In nucleotides, the CDR3 is TGTGCCAGCAGCTTAGTCGGGACTTCTTACAATGAGCAGTTCTTC. Its protein is CASSLVGTSYNEQFF.

This chain links TRBV5-1 with TRBJ2-1; unclear D gene. Germline CDR1 and CDR2: SGHRS and YFSETQ. The V end was cut by 0 bases, the J end by 10 bases, with 17 bases between. The CDR3 spans 15 residues. The DNA of the CDR3 is TGCGCCAGCAGCTTGGCCAGCGCTACAATCTGGGAGCAGTTCTTC. As protein: CASSLASATIWEQFF.

V is TRBV9 and J is TRBJ2-7, with 12 bases identical to TRBD2. With V trimmed by 4 bases and J by 6 bases, 8 bases remained unmatched. CDR3 length equals 15 residues. From germline, CDR1 is SGDLS and CDR2 YYNGEE. CDR3 nucleotides: TGTGCCAGCAGCTCGACTAGCGGGAGTCTCGGCGAGCAGTACTTC. Its protein is CASSSTSGSLGEQYF.

This clone appeared a single time. The chain carries TRBV7-2 and TRBJ1-2, with no clear D. Germline assignment: CDR1 SGHTA and CDR2 FQGNSA. CDR3 size: 11 residues. V was pared by 8 bases and J by 4 bases, with 8 bases between. As DNA, the CDR3 is TGTGCCAGCCGGCGGATCTATGGCTACACCTTC. Protein sequence: CASRRIYGYTF.

The J gene is TRBJ2-3, the V gene TRBV5-1; D gene unclear. From germline, CDR1 is SGHRS and CDR2 YFSETQ. Trimming took 0 bases from V and 1 from J, leaving 9 bases between them. This CDR3 is 15 amino acids long. The CDR3 DNA reads TGCGCCAGCAGCTTGGTAGGCGGTGGCACAGATACGCAGTATTTT. Protein: CASSLVGGGTDTQYF.

This clone was seen once. The chain couples TRBV2 to TRBJ2-6; D unclear. Germline loops: CDR1 SNHLY, CDR2 FYNNEI. The CDR3 extends over 16 amino acids. Trimming left V 4 bases short and J 0 bases short, with 10 bases between. CDR3 amino acids: CASSVRGNSGANVLTF. CDR3 coding DNA: TGTGCCAGCAGTGTCCGCGGCAACTCTGGGGCCAACGTCCTGACTTTC.